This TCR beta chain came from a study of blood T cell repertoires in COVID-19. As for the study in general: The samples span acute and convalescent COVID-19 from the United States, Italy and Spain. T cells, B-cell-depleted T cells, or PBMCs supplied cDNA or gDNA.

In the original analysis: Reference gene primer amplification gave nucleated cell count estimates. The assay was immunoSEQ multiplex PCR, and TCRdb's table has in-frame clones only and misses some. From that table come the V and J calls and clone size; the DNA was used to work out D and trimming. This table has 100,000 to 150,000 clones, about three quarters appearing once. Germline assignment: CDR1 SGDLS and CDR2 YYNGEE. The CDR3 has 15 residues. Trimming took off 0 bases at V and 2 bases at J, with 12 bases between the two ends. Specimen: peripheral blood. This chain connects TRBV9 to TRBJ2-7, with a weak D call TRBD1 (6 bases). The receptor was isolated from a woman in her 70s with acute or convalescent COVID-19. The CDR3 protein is CASSVEPGTTYEQYF. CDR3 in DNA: TGTGCCAGCAGCGTAGAACCCGGGACAACCTACGAGCAGTACTTC.